A selection of T cell receptor beta chains follows, all from one sample in a study of T cells after yellow fever vaccination. TCRdb processed the 5' RACE reads anew with MiXCR; each CDR3 protein has one entry. The sample shows about 330,000 distinct CDR3 sequences, around 6.8% of them seen only once. This specimen consisted of PBMCs, obtained roughly seven weeks after the first yellow fever vaccination. Receptors originate from a man between 18 and 29 years old who received the YFV17D yellow fever vaccine. Each CDR3 is given with its conserved first and last residue. Fields, in order: clone size, V gene, J gene, D gene, CDR3 protein, CDR3 DNA. The D gene is left open where the match is weak. Only part of the rows carry a size: once, few, many, or a class if the clone is expanded.

many	TRBV5-6	TRBJ1-2	-	CASSLDRHNYGYTF	TGTGCCAGCAGCCTCGACAGGCACAACTATGGCTACACCTTC
many	TRBV7-3	TRBJ2-3	-	CASSRAGSDTQYF	TGTGCCAGCAGCCGGGCGGGGTCAGATACGCAGTATTTT
once	TRBV30	TRBJ1-5	TRBD1	CAWSVQGQGDQPQHF	TGTGCCTGGAGTGTACAGGGACAGGGCGATCAGCCCCAGCATTTT
-	TRBV7-8	TRBJ2-5	-	CASSFSRLPQETQYF	TGTGCCAGCAGCTTTTCTAGACTCCCCCAAGAGACCCAGTACTTC
few	TRBV20-1	TRBJ2-5	TRBD1	CSARGTVGGETQYF	TGCAGTGCTAGGGGGACAGTCGGCGGGGAGACCCAGTACTTC
many	TRBV29-1	TRBJ2-6	TRBD1	CSVTGSGANVLTF	TGCAGCGTGACAGGGTCTGGGGCCAACGTCCTGACTTTC
few	TRBV24-1	TRBJ2-1	-	CATSEGSGSSYNEQFF	TGTGCCACCAGTGAGGGTTCAGGGAGCTCCTACAATGAGCAGTTCTTC
few	TRBV12-3/TRBV12-4	TRBJ1-3	-	CASSWNLGNTIYF	TGTGCCAGCAGTTGGAACCTAGGAAACACCATATATTTT
many	TRBV6-1	TRBJ2-2	-	CASSEAEPVVGELFF	TGTGCCAGCAGTGAAGCGGAACCAGTTGTCGGGGAGCTGTTTTTT
many	TRBV5-1	TRBJ2-7	-	CASSAGSYEQYF	TGCGCCAGCAGCGCAGGGAGCTACGAGCAGTACTTC
few	TRBV29-1	TRBJ2-5	-	CSVALGPRRFQETQYF	TGCAGCGTTGCACTGGGGCCACGCAGATTCCAAGAGACCCAGTACTTC
many	TRBV7-7	TRBJ2-2	-	CASSLERTGELFF	TGTGCTAGCAGCTTAGAGAGGACCGGGGAGCTGTTTTTT
-	TRBV5-1	TRBJ2-3	TRBD2	CASSAGLAGIDTQYF	TGCGCCAGCAGCGCGGGACTAGCGGGGATAGATACGCAGTATTTT
-	TRBV5-4	TRBJ2-1	TRBD2	CASSSAGTSFYNEQFF	TGTGCCAGCAGCAGCGCCGGGACTAGCTTTTACAATGAGCAGTTCTTC
few	TRBV12-3/TRBV12-4	TRBJ1-4	TRBD1	CASSPTGDFSKKLFF	TGTGCCAGCAGTCCGACAGGGGATTTCTCAAAAAAACTGTTTTTT
-	TRBV28	TRBJ1-2	-	CASRPGSVSYTF	TGTGCCAGCAGGCCAGGATCGGTGAGCTACACCTTC
-	TRBV29-1	TRBJ2-7	-	CSVASGNGYEQYF	TGCAGCGTCGCCTCTGGGAATGGCTACGAGCAGTACTTC
few	TRBV20-1	TRBJ1-2	TRBD1	CSARGVGQALNGYTF	TGCAGTGCTAGAGGGGTCGGACAGGCCTTGAATGGCTACACCTTC
few	TRBV5-5	TRBJ1-4	-	CASSFDPKGDKTLFF	TGTGCCAGCAGCTTTGATCCAAAGGGAGATAAAACCCTGTTTTTT
few	TRBV5-1	TRBJ2-1	TRBD1	CASSAVAGGNYNEQFF	TGCGCCAGCAGCGCGGTCGCAGGGGGTAATTACAATGAGCAGTTCTTC
many	TRBV7-3	TRBJ2-1	TRBD1	CASSLTGYAEQFF	TGTGCCAGCAGCTTGACAGGGTACGCTGAGCAGTTCTTC
few	TRBV5-1	TRBJ1-1	-	CASSLGSIRATEAFF	TGCGCCAGCAGCCTGGGTTCTATTAGGGCTACTGAAGCTTTCTTT